The entry that follows covers one T cell receptor (beta chain) sequence. Its antigen is not identified. Time point defined: inflamed ileum from the surgical specimen. The data were obtained in a study of T cell repertoires in ileal Crohn's disease. About the study: About half received postoperative treatment, about a dozen with thiopurines and some 19 anti-TNF. TCRB immunosequencing input was around 460 nanograms of biopsy DNA per sample. Regarding the study as a whole: All patients with clonality above 26.8% had endoscopic recurrence. Compared with non-smokers, active smokers at surgery showed more clonal expansions.

Sequenced by immunoSEQ multiplex PCR; TCRdb stores in-frame clones only, minus some. The sample includes 13,000 to 15,000 clones, 65% to 80% of them seen just once. V dropped 5 bases and J dropped 14; count of bases not matched to a gene: 3. The CDR3 contains 11 residues. Germline V CDR1 and CDR2: MNHEY, SVGAGI. Sequenced material: ileal tissue. The sequence was collected from an adult with Crohn's disease. The chain is built from TRBV6-5 and TRBJ1-6; 7 bases map to TRBD1. For the CDR3, the DNA is TGTGCCAGCAGTGAACAGGGGACCCTCCACTTT. This sequence encodes CASSEQGTLHF.